This T cell receptor beta chain was found in a study of blood T cell repertoires in COVID-19. The table came from immunoSEQ multiplex PCR; TCRdb's copy has only in-frame clones and leaves some out. The table lists 88,000 or so clones, over 75% of them singletons. CDR1 is ENHRY and CDR2 is SYGVKD in the germline V gene. V lost 6 bases to trimming and J lost 0 bases, with 13 bases between them. This CDR3 region has 15 residues. This TCR came from a man at least 80 years old with acute or convalescent COVID-19. The chain carries TRBV10-3 and TRBJ2-3, with D unclear. The sample taken for sequencing was peripheral blood. CDR3 amino acids: CAIRSGAPSTDTQYF. The CDR3 DNA is TGTGCCATCAGATCCGGTGCCCCTAGCACAGATACGCAGTATTTT.